What follows is one T cell receptor (beta chain) and its context. The table lists this clonotype with a few counts. Its binding antigen is unknown. The sample holds no much larger clone one base away, and base qualities are not on file. CDR1 SGHAT and CDR2 FQNNGV are derived from the germline V gene. Cut back by 5 bases and 5 bases, the V and J ends lie 15 bases apart. The CDR3 contains 14 residues, cysteine and phenylalanine counted. This entry keeps only the CDR3 DNA: 42 bases, framed from base 1. TCRdb shows the sequencer as Illumina NovaSeq 6000. cDNA libraries for TCRalpha and TCRbeta were prepared by 5'RACE using constant-segment primers, with sample barcodes and unique molecular identifiers added. Trizol reagent was used to extract RNA from every sample. Library amplification was performed in two PCR steps, and a second sample barcode and Illumina TruSeq adapters were introduced in the second step. Sequencing of the libraries was done on an Illumina NovaSeq, producing 2 x 150 bp paired-end reads. In the original analysis: Reads were demultiplexed and collapsed into UMI-guided consensus sequences with migec v1.2.7. Using mixcr v2.1.11, the UMI consensuses were aligned to TRA and TRB V and J templates and assembled into clonotypes. A clonotype was counted as expanded or contracted only when both edgeR and NoisET called the clonotype significant, with the noise models trained on biological replicates. edgeR calls used a false discovery rate-adjusted p below 0.01 and a log2 fold-change threshold of 1. As an exploratory analysis of dynamics, max-normalized trajectories of the 1000 most abundant clonotypes were examined by PCA with hierarchical clustering. Separately sequenced CD4+ and CD8+ repertoires were used to assign a CD4 or CD8 phenotype to each responding clone. Starting from the raw public reads, TCRdb applied fastp trimming at Q25, assembled clones with MiXCR and retained in-frame beta chains. Each entry merges the rows of one CDR3 protein and shows their most common DNA and genes. In this record, the V and J calls reflect TCRdb's handling and not the investigators' own analysis. For this sample the table gives 250,000 to 350,000 distinct CDR3 sequences, of which 15% were detected only once. The ten largest clones represent roughly 23% of the sample.

The data are from a study of T-cell memory formation after mild COVID-19 (dated by TCRdb to the early 2020s). A note on the overall study: TCR sequence clusters from the two donors were found to be largely donor specific. Longitudinal TCRalpha and TCRbeta repertoire sequencing tracked T-cell clones expanding and contracting after mild COVID-19 in a couple of donors. The cohort was made up of two young adult volunteers, one female and one male, who were previously healthy.

PBMCs were isolated by Ficoll-Paque density gradient centrifugation. General study outcomes and caveats: Clones contracting from day 15 to 85 had balanced CD4/CD8 phenotypes, while a second wave expanding from day 15 to 37 was biased towards CD4+. Some responding clones were detected in pre-infection memory, suggesting pre-existing cross-reactive memory T cells joined the SARS-CoV-2 response. Whether the second-wave clones peaking on day 37 were SARS-CoV-2 specific was not confirmed. Contracting CD4+ clones were located mainly in the CM and EM memory subsets, whereas CD8+ clones were found to be enriched in EMRA. The study included only two mild cases, and larger cohorts that include severe cases with pre-infection samples were judged to be necessary.

The sequence joins TRBV11-2 to TRBJ2-5; the D gene cannot be resolved reliably. The sequencing input was PBMCs or a T cell subset sorted from them (not recorded which). This clonotype originated in a man aged 18 to 30 who had mild COVID-19 (a few samples of this study predate the infection). The sample titles of this study are shuffled in the database, so cell type and time point are left out; the donor was told from shared clones. The CDR3 protein is CASSPLRVGETQYF. In nucleotides, the sequence is TGTGCCAGCAGCCCCCTCCGGGTGGGGGAGACCCAGTACTTC. Beyond the CDR3, the reference TRBV11-2 and TRBJ2-5 genes provide the residues; the full variable domain reads: EAGVAQSPRYKIIEKRQSVAFWCNPISGHATLYWYQQILGQGPKLLIQFQNNGVVDDSQLPKDRFSAERLKGVDSTLKIQPAKLEDSAVYLCASSPLRVGETQYFGPGTRLLVL.